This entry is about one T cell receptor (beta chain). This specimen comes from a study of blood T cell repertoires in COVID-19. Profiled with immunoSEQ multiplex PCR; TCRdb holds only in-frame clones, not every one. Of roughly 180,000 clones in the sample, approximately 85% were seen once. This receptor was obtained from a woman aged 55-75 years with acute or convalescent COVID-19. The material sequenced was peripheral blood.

The CDR3 reads CASSQRGQTIYNEQFF. The CDR3 coding sequence is TGTGCCAGCAGTCAAAGGGGACAGACTATCTACAATGAGCAGTTCTTC. V usage is TRBV6-2 or TRBV6-3 and J usage is TRBJ2-1; 7 positions agree with TRBD1. Germline lookup yields CDR1 MNHEY and CDR2 SVGEGT. J lost 3 bases, V lost 5 bases, and 10 bases had no gene match. There are 16 residues in the CDR3.